This TCR beta chain was retrieved from a study of blood T cells in healthy people across ages. Next came a second PCR, run for about 6 to 11 cycles, which used a sample-barcoded 5' primer along with a J-beta primer mix. TCRdb processed the 5' RACE reads anew with MiXCR; each CDR3 protein has one entry. The sample gives more than 1 million distinct CDR3 sequences, around 45% of which show up once; under 20% is in the top ten. The V end was cut by 4 bases, the J end by 7 bases, with 11 bases between. Germline values: CDR1 SGDLS, CDR2 YYNGEE. The CDR3 is made up of 12 amino acids. Material: blood. The TCR originated in a woman aged 55-70 years in good health. The rearrangement joins TRBV9 to TRBJ1-2; D remains unclear. The CDR3 bases are TGTGCCAGCAGCTCGATAGACACTGGCTACACCTTC. The encoded protein is CASSSIDTGYTF.